This T cell receptor beta chain emerged from a study of shared clonotypes between healthy human individuals. Germline-derived CDR1 and CDR2 are SGHAT and FQNNGV. The CDR3 runs to 18 residues. V was trimmed by 5 bases and J by 3 bases, leaving 24 bases between them. Assay execution took place at the deep level. TCRdb's copy holds only in-frame clones and misses some; the assay was immunoSEQ multiplex PCR. The top ten clones hold about 0.38% of a sample with 2,500,000 or so clones, over 85% of them seen once. Only Caucasian adults living in Nashville, Tennessee made up the donor group. The V and J genes are TRBV11-2 and TRBJ2-3; perhaps D is TRBD1 or TRBD2 (6 bases each). This clonotype originated in a man younger than 35 in good health. Some clones in this sample may be carry-over from other donors' samples. The sequenced sample was naive CD4+ T cells from PBMCs. The subset: CD45RA+ positively selected. The CDR3 DNA follows: TGTGCCAGCAGCACCATACGGACTAATAAAGGGGGGACAGATACGCAGTATTTT. Amino acid sequence: CASSTIRTNKGGTDTQYF.